This T cell receptor (beta chain) was captured by sequencing in a study of T-cell memory formation after mild COVID-19. TCRdb fed the 5' RACE reads into MiXCR, producing one record per CDR3 protein. The table lists a few hundred thousand distinct CDR3 sequences, about an eighth of them singletons. V lost 4 bases, J lost 0 bases, and 9 bases lay in between. This CDR3 contains 15 residues. CDR1 and CDR2 (germline): SEHNR, FQNEAQ (reference sequence). This chain uses TRBV7-9 with TRBJ2-2; tentative D call: TRBD2 (5 bases). Sequencing used PBMCs or a T cell subset sorted from them (not recorded which). The clonotype comes from a man between 18 and 35 years old who had mild COVID-19 (a few samples of this study predate the infection). Cell type and time point are not known. CDR3 in amino acids: CASSSWTANTGELFF. The CDR3 DNA reads as TGTGCCAGCAGCTCCTGGACTGCGAACACCGGGGAGCTGTTTTTT.